The 6 T cell receptor beta chains below come from one sample, sequenced in a study of breast tumors, draining lymph nodes, adjacent tissues. Axillary draining lymph nodes of breast cancer patients supplied the node samples. From the multiplex PCR reads, TCRdb called clonotypes with MiXCR, one entry per CDR3 protein. Of over 250,000 distinct CDR3 sequences listed, 30% are singletons. Sequencing input: axillary lymph node tissue. These receptor sequences come from a female donor with breast cancer. Some clones in this sample may be carry-over from other donors' samples.

This clonotype was detected ten times or more. This sequence joins TRBV6-5 and TRBJ2-2; D might be TRBD2 (5 bases). This CDR3 has 13 residues. Germline CDR1 is MNHEY and CDR2 is SVGAGI. Trimming took 6 bases from V and 5 from J, leaving 10 bases between them. The DNA of the CDR3 is TGTGCCAGCAGGTCTAGCAGGACCGGGGAGCTGTTTTTT. Protein product: CASRSSRTGELFF.

A few counts support this clonotype. The rearrangement uses TRBV10-3 and TRBJ1-2; 9 bases are a match to TRBD1. Germline CDR1 is ENHRY and CDR2 is SYGVKD. V shed 10 bases, J shed 0 bases, and the junction held 6 bases outside the gene matches. The CDR3 covers 14 residues. The CDR3 DNA is TGTGCCACCTCGGGACAGGGCGCTAACTATGGCTACACCTTC. Translation gives CATSGQGANYGYTF.

This clonotype was picked up many times. J is TRBJ2-1 and V is TRBV7-2, with no clear D. The CDR3 is 14 residues long. Between the trimmed V and J ends, which lost 5 bases and 4 bases, there was a span of 12 bases. The germline V gene encodes CDR1 SGHTA and CDR2 FQGNSA. The CDR3 bases are TGTGCCAGCAGCCAATCCTTAGGATACAATGAGCAGTTCTTC. Translated: CASSQSLGYNEQFF.

In this sample, this clonotype turned up many times. The chain recombines TRBV4-2 with TRBJ2-7; 8 bases agree with TRBD2. CDR1 and CDR2 (germline): LGHNA, YNFKEQ. The CDR3 extends over 15 amino acids. Trimming at V came to 5 bases and at J to 6 bases, leaving 12 bases not matched to a gene. CDR3 coding DNA: TGTGCCAGCAGCGGCTACGGGAGGGCCTCTGGCGAGCAGTACTTC. It is translated as CASSGYGRASGEQYF.

In its sample, this clonotype was seen a few times. V usage is TRBV3-1 and J usage is TRBJ2-7; 7 bases align to TRBD2. Trimming took 2 bases from V and 3 from J; bases not matched to a gene: 4. The CDR3 length is 14 residues. The V gene's germline CDR1 is LGHDT and CDR2 YNNKEL (reference sequence). The CDR3 region is CASSQRGTNYEQYF. In nucleotides, the CDR3 is TGTGCCAGCAGCCAACGGGGGACTAACTACGAGCAGTACTTC.

This clonotype showed up many times. The chain couples TRBV12-3 or TRBV12-4 to TRBJ2-5, with 12 nucleotides matching TRBD2. With 6 bases clipped from V and 9 bases from J, the junction kept 8 bases outside the gene matches. The CDR3 is 14 residues long. This CDR3 reads CASRGPASGRAQYF. CDR3 in DNA: TGTGCCAGCAGAGGTCCCGCTAGCGGGAGGGCCCAGTACTTC.